This TCR beta chain was documented in a study of blood T cells in healthy people across ages. Germline V CDR1 and CDR2: SQVTM, ANQGSEA. The CDR3 runs to 13 residues. Losses at the gene ends were 4 bases for V and 6 bases for J; bases not matched to a gene: 5. The use of a sample-barcoded 5' primer and a J-beta primer mix characterized a second PCR of about 7 to 12 cycles. From the 5' RACE reads, TCRdb called clonotypes with MiXCR, one entry per CDR3 protein. The sample lists approximately 780,000 distinct CDR3 sequences, about 26% occurring once. This same sample was also taken into another study, of T cells of mothers and their children.

The chain employs TRBV29-1 and TRBJ1-4, with TRBD1 identical over 7 bases. Material: blood. The TCR sequence derives from a boy aged 10-17 years in good health. The CDR3 nucleotides read TGCAGCGTTGTTTTAGGGGGCGATGAAAAACTGTTTTTT. Its protein product is CSVVLGGDEKLFF.